The clone carrying this T cell receptor (beta chain) showed up just once. Its cognate antigen is unknown. Germline CDR1 is SGHVS and CDR2 is FNYEAQ. The CDR3 runs to 15 residues. The ends were cut back, 5 bases at V and 2 bases at J, with 14 bases in the middle. This record comes from a study of OX40 agonist ivuxolimab in advanced cancers. Study overall: Recorded diagnoses for dose-escalation patients were hepatocellular carcinoma, melanoma, renal cell or head and neck cancer. General study findings and limits: At 0.1-3.0 mg/kg, partial responders had clonal expansion among the lowest observed.

Patients with a history of autoimmune disease or on systemic immunosuppression were excluded. TCRdb's table, derived via immunoSEQ multiplex PCR, lists solely in-frame clones and lacks some. The sample records 55,000 to 90,000 clones, around 88% being singletons. Sequencing was performed on CD4+ or CD8+ T cells sorted from blood, taken in a trial of the OX40 agonist ivuxolimab. The gene calls are TRBV7-6 and TRBJ2-3; D may be TRBD2 (5 bases). The TCR comes from an adult with an advanced solid tumor such as melanoma, head and neck, liver or kidney cancer. The CDR3 DNA reads as TGTGCCAGCAGCGCCCAGAATCTAGCCACAGATACGCAGTATTTT. Its protein product is CASSAQNLATDTQYF.